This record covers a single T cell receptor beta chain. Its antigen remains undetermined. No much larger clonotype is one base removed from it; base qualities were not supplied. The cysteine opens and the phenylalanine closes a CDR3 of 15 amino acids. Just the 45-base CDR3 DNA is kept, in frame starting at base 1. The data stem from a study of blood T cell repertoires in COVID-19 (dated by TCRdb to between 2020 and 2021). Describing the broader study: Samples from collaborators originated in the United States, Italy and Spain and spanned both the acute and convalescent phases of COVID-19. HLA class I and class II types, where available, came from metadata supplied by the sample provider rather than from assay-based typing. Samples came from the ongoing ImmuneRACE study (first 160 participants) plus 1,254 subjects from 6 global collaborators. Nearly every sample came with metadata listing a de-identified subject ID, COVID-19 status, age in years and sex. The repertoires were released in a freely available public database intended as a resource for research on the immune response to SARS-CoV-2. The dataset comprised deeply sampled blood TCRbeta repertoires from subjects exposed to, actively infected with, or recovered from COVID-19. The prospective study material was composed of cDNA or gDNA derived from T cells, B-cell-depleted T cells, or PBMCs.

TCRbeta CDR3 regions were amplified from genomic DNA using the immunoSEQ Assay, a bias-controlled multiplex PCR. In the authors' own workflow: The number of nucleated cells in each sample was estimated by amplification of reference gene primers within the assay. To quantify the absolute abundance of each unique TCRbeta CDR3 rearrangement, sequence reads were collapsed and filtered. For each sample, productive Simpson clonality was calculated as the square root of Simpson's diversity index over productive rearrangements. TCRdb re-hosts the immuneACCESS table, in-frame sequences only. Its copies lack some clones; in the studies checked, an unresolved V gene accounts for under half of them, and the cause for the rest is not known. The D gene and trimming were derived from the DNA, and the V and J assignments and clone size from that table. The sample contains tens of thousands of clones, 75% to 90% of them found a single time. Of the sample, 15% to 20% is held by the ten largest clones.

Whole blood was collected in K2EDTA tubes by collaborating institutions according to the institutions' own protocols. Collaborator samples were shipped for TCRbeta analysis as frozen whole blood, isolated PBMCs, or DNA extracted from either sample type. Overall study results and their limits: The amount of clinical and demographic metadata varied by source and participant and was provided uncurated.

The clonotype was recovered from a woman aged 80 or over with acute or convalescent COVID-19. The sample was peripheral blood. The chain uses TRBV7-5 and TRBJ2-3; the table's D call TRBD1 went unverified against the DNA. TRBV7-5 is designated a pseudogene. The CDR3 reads CVRSLGAACTDTQYF. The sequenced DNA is TGTGTCAGAAGCTTAGGGGCAGCATGCACAGATACGCAGTATTTT.